This section outlines one T cell receptor (beta chain) sequence together with its context. Antigen unknown. Constant-segment primers were used for 5'RACE, and the resulting TCR alpha and TCR beta cDNA libraries carried sample barcodes and UMIs. A single record per CDR3 protein comes from TCRdb applying MiXCR to the 5' RACE reads. This sample has hundreds of thousands of distinct CDR3 sequences, with about a sixth found just once. Trimming left V 5 bases short and J 2 bases short, with 10 bases between. CDR1 and CDR2 (germline): MNHNY, SVGAGI (reference sequence). The CDR3 consists of 15 residues. This entry comes from a study of T-cell memory formation after mild COVID-19. Study-level information: TCR clusters were mostly donor specific. Whole-study findings and limits: Clones contracting across day 15 to 85 had a balanced CD4/CD8 profile; later expanding clones leaned CD4+.

This chain joins TRBV6-6 and TRBJ1-6, with a weak D call TRBD1 (6 bases). This receptor was taken from a man younger than 30 who had mild COVID-19 (a few samples of this study predate the infection). Cell type and time point are not known. Specimen: PBMCs or a T cell subset sorted from them (not recorded which). The chain's CDR3 is CASSAGGPYNSPLHF. Written as DNA, the CDR3 is TGTGCCAGCAGTGCGGGGGGCCCCTATAATTCACCCCTCCACTTT.